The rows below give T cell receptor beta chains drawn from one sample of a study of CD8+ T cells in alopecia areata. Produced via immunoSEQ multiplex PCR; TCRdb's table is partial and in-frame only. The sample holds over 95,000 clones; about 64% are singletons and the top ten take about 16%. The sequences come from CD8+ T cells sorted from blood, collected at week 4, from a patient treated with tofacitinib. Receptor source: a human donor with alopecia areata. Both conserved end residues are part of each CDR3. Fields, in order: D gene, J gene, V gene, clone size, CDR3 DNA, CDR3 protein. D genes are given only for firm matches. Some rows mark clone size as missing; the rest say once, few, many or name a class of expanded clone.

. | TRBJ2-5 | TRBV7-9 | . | TGTGCCAGCAGCTTACCCGAGGGATGGCAAGAGACCCAGTACTTC | CASSLPEGWQETQYF
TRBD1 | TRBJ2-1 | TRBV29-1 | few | TGCAGCGTTGAACAGGGGGATGGCAATGAGCAGTTCTTC | CSVEQGDGNEQFF
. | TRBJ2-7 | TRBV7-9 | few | TGTGCCAGCAGTGGGACCCCCCGATACGAGCAGTACTTC | CASSGTPRYEQYF
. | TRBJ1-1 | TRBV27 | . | TGTGCCAGCAGTTTATCGGGTGACACTGAAGCTTTCTTT | CASSLSGDTEAFF
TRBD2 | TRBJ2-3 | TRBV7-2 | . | TGTGCCAGCAGCCCCGGGACTAGCGGGGGCACAGATACGCAGTATTTT | CASSPGTSGGTDTQYF
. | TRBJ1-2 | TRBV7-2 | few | TGTGCCAGCAGCCCCGCTGGGGACTCCTATGGCTACACCTTC | CASSPAGDSYGYTF
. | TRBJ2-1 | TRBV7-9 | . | TGTGCCAGCAAGGCAGGGAATGAGCAGTTCTTC | CASKAGNEQFF
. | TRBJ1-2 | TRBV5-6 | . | TGTGCCAGCAGCTTGAATAACTATGGCTACACCTTC | CASSLNNYGYTF
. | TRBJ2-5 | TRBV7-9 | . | TGTGCCAGCAGCTTAGTAGCGGCAGGGCTCCAAGAGACCCAGTACTTC | CASSLVAAGLQETQYF
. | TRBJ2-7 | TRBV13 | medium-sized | TGTGCCAGCAGTGACGTTACTGGCGAGCAGTACTTC | CASSDVTGEQYF
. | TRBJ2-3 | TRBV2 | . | TGTGCCAGCAGGGTGTATGCGGGGAGCACAGATACGCAGTATTTT | CASRVYAGSTDTQYF
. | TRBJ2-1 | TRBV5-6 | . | TGTGCCAGCAGCTCGGGGGTACAGGGAGCGTACAATGAGCAGTTCTTC | CASSSGVQGAYNEQFF
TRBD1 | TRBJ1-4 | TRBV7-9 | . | TGTGCCAGCAGCTCCGAAACAGGGGGCGGTGAAAAACTGTTTTTT | CASSSETGGGEKLFF
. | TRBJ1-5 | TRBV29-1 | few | TGCAGCGTCGCACAGGGCCCCAATCAGCCCCAGCATTTT | CSVAQGPNQPQHF
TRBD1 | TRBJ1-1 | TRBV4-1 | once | TGCGCCAGCAGCCACCTTGGACAGGGGAACACTGAAGCTTTCTTT | CASSHLGQGNTEAFF
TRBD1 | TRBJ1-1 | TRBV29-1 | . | TGCAGCGTTGAAGCTGGGACAGGGGGCGGCACTGAAGCTTTCTTT | CSVEAGTGGGTEAFF
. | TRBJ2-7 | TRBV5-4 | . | TGTGCCAGCAGCACGGCTTCGAGCTCCTACGAGCAGTACTTC | CASSTASSSYEQYF
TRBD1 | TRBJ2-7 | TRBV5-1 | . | TGCGCCAGCAGCTTGGGGACAGGGGCGAGCGAGCAGTACTTC | CASSLGTGASEQYF
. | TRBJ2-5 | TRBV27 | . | TGTGCCAGCAAGGGAGAGACCCAGTACTTC | CASKGETQYF
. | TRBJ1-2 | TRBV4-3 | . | TGCGCCAGCAGCCAAGATTTGAAACAACACTATGGCTACACCTTC | CASSQDLKQHYGYTF
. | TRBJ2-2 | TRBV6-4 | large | TGTGCCAGCGCGAACCGCACCGGGGAGCTGTTTTTT | CASANRTGELFF
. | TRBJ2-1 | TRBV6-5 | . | TGTGCCAGCAGTCCTGACTACAATGAGCAGTTCTTC | CASSPDYNEQFF